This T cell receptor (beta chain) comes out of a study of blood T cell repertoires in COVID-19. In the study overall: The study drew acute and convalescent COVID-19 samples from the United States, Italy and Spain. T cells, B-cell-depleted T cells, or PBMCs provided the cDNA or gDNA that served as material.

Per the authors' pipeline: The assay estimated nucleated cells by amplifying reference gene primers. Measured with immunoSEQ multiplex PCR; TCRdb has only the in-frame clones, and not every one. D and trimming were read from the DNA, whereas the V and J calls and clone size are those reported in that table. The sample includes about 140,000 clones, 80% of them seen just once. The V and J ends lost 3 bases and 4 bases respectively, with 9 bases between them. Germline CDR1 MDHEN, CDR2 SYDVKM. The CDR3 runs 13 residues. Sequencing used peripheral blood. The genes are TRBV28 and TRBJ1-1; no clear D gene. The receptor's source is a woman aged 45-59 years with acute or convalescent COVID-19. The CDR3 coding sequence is TGTGCCAGCAGTTTGCAGGATCTCACTGAAGCTTTCTTT. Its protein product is CASSLQDLTEAFF.